This TCR beta chain was sequenced for a study of blood T cell repertoires in COVID-19. This table comes from immunoSEQ multiplex PCR, and its TCRdb copy is limited to in-frame clones, with some not included. The table lists 200,000 to 250,000 clones, 75% to 85% of them singletons, with 1.3% in the top ten. This receptor was identified in a woman aged 30 to 39 with COVID-19, enrolled during active disease. The material sequenced was peripheral blood.

CDR3 sequence: CASSVGGSVAERYF. CDR3 coding DNA: TGTGCCAGCAGCGTAGGTGGTAGTGTGGCGGAGAGGTACTTC. The chain carries TRBV9 and TRBJ2-5; no firm D call. Between the trimmed V and J ends, which lost 0 bases and 13 bases, there was a span of 19 bases. Germline assignment: CDR1 SGDLS and CDR2 YYNGEE. The CDR3 loop spans 14 amino acids. Full variable domain (missing parts from reference TRBV9 and TRBJ2-5): DSGVTQTPKHLITATGQRVTLRCSPRSGDLSVYWYQQSLDQGLQFLIQYYNGEERAKGNILERFSAQQFPDLHSELNLSSLELGDSALYFCASSVGGSVAERYFGPGTRLLVL.